The 9 T cell receptor beta chains below were found in one sample sequenced in a study of beta chain features in type 1 diabetes. Study-level results: In all four CD4+ subsets, TCRB CDR3 length was significantly, moderately reduced in type 1 diabetes.

Reverse transcription of all isolated RNA meant that expressed TCRB transcripts were sequenced. TCRdb's table, derived via immunoSEQ multiplex PCR, lists solely in-frame clones and lacks some. The profile shows over 150,000 clones, roughly 8% of them singletons. Their antigens remain unidentified. Material for sequencing was central memory CD4+ T cells from blood. The receptor source for this set is a man between 18 and 35 years old with type 1 diabetes.

The J gene is TRBJ2-3, the V gene TRBV2; a weak D match, TRBD1 (6 bases). The germline V gene has CDR1 SNHLY and CDR2 FYNNEI. This CDR3 region has 13 residues. Between the trimmed V and J ends, which lost 4 bases and 6 bases, there was a span of 11 bases. The CDR3 DNA reads TGTGCCAGCAGTGGACAGGTGGGGGATACGCAGTATTTT. This codes for CASSGQVGDTQYF. The entire variable domain, with the rest obtained from reference TRBV2 and TRBJ2-3, is as follows: EPEVTQTPSHQVTQMGQEVILRCVPISNHLYFYWYRQILGQKVEFLVSFYNNEISEKSEIFDDQFSVERPDGSNFTLKIRSTKLEDSAMYFCASSGQVGDTQYFGPGTRLTVL.

The V call is TRBV4-2, the J call TRBJ2-7; 10 nucleotides match TRBD2. From germline, CDR1 is LGHNA and CDR2 YNFKEQ. The junction had 8 bases not matched to a gene; V was cut back by 0 bases and J by 6 bases. The CDR3 covers 16 residues. CDR3: CASSQDRASGSVEQYF. CDR3 nucleotide sequence: TGTGCCAGCAGCCAAGACCGGGCTAGCGGGAGCGTCGAGCAGTACTTC.

This clone appeared a few times. At one of its ends the junction is not consistent with the germline gene, which may arise from a read error. The CDR3 is CASSEGKGDSEDF. The CDR3 DNA is TGTGCCAGCAGTGAAGGGAAGGGGGACAGTGAAGACTTC. The chain links TRBV6-1 to TRBJ2-4; 7 bases fit TRBD1. The germline gives CDR1 MNHNS, CDR2 SASEGT. There are 13 residues in the CDR3.

V is TRBV6-5 and J is TRBJ2-7; TRBD1 matches 7 bases. This CDR3 has 15 residues. V lost 6 bases to trimming and J lost 3 bases; unmatched junction nucleotides: 11. CDR1 and CDR2 from the germline V gene are MNHEY and SVGAGI. The CDR3 bases are TGTGCCAGCAGGAAAGACAGGGAGAGAGGCTACGAGCAGTACTTC. This translates into CASRKDRERGYEQYF.

This clone has just a few counts. The genes are TRBV30 and TRBJ1-2; 7 bases align to TRBD1. Looked up from germline, CDR1 is GTSNPN and CDR2 is SVGIG (reference sequence). This CDR3 is 13 amino acids long. V gave up 0 bases and J gave up 8 bases; unmatched junction bases: 6. The CDR3 bases are TGTGCCTGGAGTGTTATACAGGGGAGCGGCTACACCTTC. It translates to CAWSVIQGSGYTF.

This clone was seen a handful of times. This chain connects TRBV2 to TRBJ2-5; 12 bases are a match to TRBD2. V lost 7 bases to trimming and J lost 5 bases; unmatched junction nucleotides: 5. The CDR3 covers 14 residues. CDR1 and CDR2 (germline): SNHLY, FYNNEI. The CDR3 is CASTLGLAGETQYF. The DNA of the CDR3 is TGTGCCAGCACCCTAGGACTAGCGGGGGAGACCCAGTACTTC.

V is TRBV11-2 and J is TRBJ2-5; a possible D gene is TRBD2 (5 bases). The CDR3 spans 13 residues. With 1 base removed from V and 9 bases from J, the gap between germline ends came to 12 bases. Per germline, CDR1 SGHAT and CDR2 FQNNGV. CDR3 sequence reads: CASSLVFGGAQYF. The CDR3 nucleotides read TGTGCCAGCAGCTTAGTTTTTGGAGGAGCCCAGTACTTC.

The chain combines TRBV5-1 with TRBJ2-5, with 9 positions matching TRBD2. Trimming removed 0 bases from V and 7 bases from J; junction bases left unmatched: 7. CDR3 length: 15 amino acids. Germline V gives CDR1 SGHRS, CDR2 YFSETQ. This chain's CDR3 is CASSLAGISGGTQYF. The CDR3 coding sequence is TGCGCCAGCAGCTTGGCCGGCATTAGCGGGGGGACCCAGTACTTC.

This clone was seen only a few times. The V and J genes are TRBV7-8 and TRBJ1-2; D perhaps matches TRBD1 (5 bases). The CDR3 runs 15 residues. Germline CDR1 is SGHVS and CDR2 is FQNEAQ. V lost 5 bases and J 1 base, leaving 14 bases between the germline ends. The CDR3 loop reads CASSIGRALNYGYTF. The CDR3 DNA reads TGTGCCAGCAGCATCGGCAGGGCCCTTAACTATGGCTACACCTTC.